Below, 31 T cell receptor beta chains from the same sample are listed, as sequenced in a study of blood T cell repertoires in COVID-19. Measured with immunoSEQ multiplex PCR; TCRdb has only the in-frame clones, and not every one. There are about 99,000 clones in the sample; about 80% occur only once, and 10% to 15% lies in the top ten. Sequenced: peripheral blood. These receptors all stem from a human donor in a cohort sampled during active or convalescent COVID-19.

The chain carries TRBV7-9 and TRBJ2-7, with 8 bases that match TRBD1. This CDR3 comprises 14 residues. With 1 base clipped from V and 6 bases from J, the junction kept 5 bases outside the gene matches. Germline loops: CDR1 SEHNR, CDR2 FQNEAQ (reference sequence). The chain's CDR3 is CASSLGQGRPEQYF. Written as DNA, the CDR3 is TGTGCCAGCAGCTTAGGACAGGGGCGCCCCGAGCAGTACTTC.

The J gene is TRBJ2-7, the V gene TRBV24-1; 10 nucleotides align to TRBD1. V lost 0 bases and J lost 2; bases outside the gene matches: 3. The CDR3 length is 16 residues. The germline gives CDR1 KGHDR, CDR2 SFDVKD. CDR3 DNA: TGTGCCACCAGTGATTTGCAAGGACAGGGGGCCTACGAGCAGTACTTC. The encoded protein is CATSDLQGQGAYEQYF.

The chain joins TRBV2 to TRBJ2-4, with 13 nucleotides matching TRBD2. The length of the CDR3 is 15 residues. Germline V gene lookup returns CDR1 SNHLY and CDR2 FYNNEI. The trim removed 4 bases at V and 12 bases at J, leaving 9 bases unmatched. As DNA, the CDR3 is TGTGCCAGCAGTGGAGGGGGGACTAGCGGGGCTCCTCAGTACTTC. It specifies CASSGGGTSGAPQYF.

The rearrangement joins TRBV12-5 to TRBJ1-1; 7 bases line up with TRBD1. The CDR3 sequence is 13 residues long. Germline V lookup: CDR1 LGHNT, CDR2 FRNRAP. J lost 8 bases, V lost 2 bases, and 5 bases had no gene match. The CDR3 DNA reads as TGTGCTAGTGGTTTGTTTGCGGGACAGGAAGCTTTCTTT. It codes for CASGLFAGQEAFF.

Here the CDR3 DNA reads TGTGCCAGCAGTCCACCACGGCGGCAGATTGAGACCCAGTACTTC. Amino acid sequence: CASSPPRRQIETQYF. This rearrangement joins TRBV7-9 to TRBJ2-5; D is undetermined. CDR1 is SEHNR, CDR2 FQNEAQ, per germline (reference sequence). The CDR3 totals 15 residues. Trimming took 6 bases from V and 5 from J, leaving 19 bases between them.

This clone was detected only a few times. CDR3: CASSLVVGTGLGDEQFF. CDR3 bases: TGTGCCAGCAGCTTAGTAGTTGGGACAGGGTTAGGCGATGAGCAGTTCTTC. This rearrangement joins TRBV7-6 to TRBJ2-1, with TRBD1 identical over 9 bases. The V gene's germline CDR1 is SGHVS and CDR2 FNYEAQ. The CDR3 has 17 amino acids. The ends lost 1 base at V and 8 bases at J; junction bases unmatched: 12.

The genes are TRBV5-4 and TRBJ2-5, with 12 bases fitting TRBD2. V dropped 0 bases and J dropped 0; count of bases not matched to a gene: 6. Germline lookup yields CDR1 SGHNT and CDR2 YYREEE (reference sequence). CDR3 length equals 18 residues. The CDR3 protein is CASSLALAGGMYQETQYF. CDR3 nucleotide sequence: TGTGCCAGCAGCTTGGCGCTAGCGGGGGGGATGTACCAAGAGACCCAGTACTTC.

The chain is built from TRBV27 and TRBJ1-2, with D possibly being TRBD1 (6 bases). The CDR3 spans 14 residues. Germline CDR1 is MNHEY and CDR2 is SMNVEV (reference sequence). Trimming removed 3 bases from V and 2 bases from J, with 10 bases in between. For the CDR3, the DNA is TGTGCCAGCAGTTTGGGCAGGGGAAACTATGGCTACACCTTC. This encodes CASSLGRGNYGYTF.

V gene TRBV5-4 combines with J gene TRBJ2-7; TRBD1 aligns across 7 bases. The V gene's germline CDR1 is SGHNT and CDR2 YYREEE (reference sequence). The CDR3 spans 14 residues. V dropped 4 bases and J dropped 5; count of bases not matched to a gene: 9. The CDR3 coding sequence is TGTGCCAGCAGCGTCGGGAACAGGGGTAACGAGCAGTACTTC. Translating it yields CASSVGNRGNEQYF.

This clone was picked up one time. This chain connects TRBV5-1 to TRBJ1-1, with D perhaps TRBD1 (5 bases). The CDR3 runs 13 residues. Germline CDR1 is SGHRS and CDR2 is YFSETQ. Deletions cut 3 bases from V and 2 bases from J, with 8 bases between. The CDR3 loop is CASSSQGNTEAFF. CDR3 nucleotide sequence: TGCGCCAGCAGCTCCCAGGGAAACACTGAAGCTTTCTTT.

This clone was observed a few times. V and J are TRBV11-2 and TRBJ2-1; D is possibly TRBD1 (5 bases). Germline V gene lookup returns CDR1 SGHAT and CDR2 FQNNGV. The V end lost 0 bases, the J end lost 2 bases, and 8 bases lay between the germline ends. The CDR3 runs 15 residues. The CDR3 nucleotides read TGTGCCAGCAGCTTAGATTCAGGGCCCTACAATGAGCAGTTCTTC. This codes for CASSLDSGPYNEQFF.

The chain combines TRBV19 with TRBJ2-1; perhaps TRBD1 as D (5 bases). The CDR3 runs 13 residues. Trimming removed 5 bases at V and 10 bases at J, with 15 bases between. Germline V gene data show CDR1 as LNHDA and CDR2 as SQIVND (reference sequence). The CDR3 DNA reads as TGTGCCAGTAGTGAAATTGGGGCCGGAGAGCAGTTCTTC. This translates into CASSEIGAGEQFF. Looking up the rest from reference TRBV19 and TRBJ2-1 gives the full variable domain: DGGITQSPKYLFRKEGQNVTLSCEQNLNHDAMYWYRQDPGQGLRLIYYSQIVNDFQKGDIAEGYSVSREKKESFPLTVTSAQKNPTAFYLCASSEIGAGEQFFGPGTRLTVL.

The V and J genes are TRBV25-1 and TRBJ1-2; 7 bases match TRBD1. V shed 1 base and J 2 bases; nucleotides not matched to a gene: 4. CDR3 length equals 15 residues. Germline loops: CDR1 MGHDK, CDR2 SYGVNS. CDR3 amino acids: CASSESQTGNYGYTF. In nucleotides, the CDR3 is TGTGCCAGCAGTGAATCCCAGACAGGGAACTATGGCTACACCTTC.

V gene TRBV6-6 combines with J gene TRBJ1-5; a weak D match, TRBD1 (6 bases). The germline CDR1 and CDR2 sequences are MNHNY and SVGAGI (reference sequence). The CDR3 runs 14 residues. The ends were cut back, 7 bases at V and 1 base at J, with 11 bases in the middle. The CDR3 sequence: CASTTGQSNQPQHF. The DNA for the CDR3 is TGTGCCAGCACCACCGGACAGAGCAATCAGCCCCAGCATTTT.

The J gene is TRBJ2-6, the V gene TRBV15; perhaps TRBD1 as D (5 bases). The CDR3 length is 17 residues. Trimming left V 5 bases short and J 0 bases short, with 14 bases between. Germline loops: CDR1 LNHNV, CDR2 YYDKDF (reference sequence). The CDR3 bases are TGTGCCACCAGCTCCCCAAGACAGAGCTCTGGGGCCAACGTCCTGACTTTC. Its translation: CATSSPRQSSGANVLTF.

The sample holds a few counts of this clone. The chain carries TRBV27 and TRBJ1-2, with 8 bases matching TRBD1. Losses at the gene ends were 5 bases for V and 7 bases for J; bases not matched to a gene: 12. CDR1 is MNHEY and CDR2 is SMNVEV in the germline V gene (reference sequence). The CDR3 is 15 residues long. The CDR3 here is CASSPLTTGGGGYTF. The CDR3 DNA reads as TGTGCCAGCAGTCCCCTAACTACAGGGGGGGGTGGCTACACCTTC.

The rearrangement uses TRBV29-1 and TRBJ1-3, with TRBD1 as a possible D gene (5 bases). V gave up 4 bases and J gave up 11 bases, with 12 bases separating them. The CDR3 is made up of 11 amino acids. The germline V gene has CDR1 SQVTM and CDR2 ANQGSEA. CDR3 protein: CSVAGGEAIYF. The CDR3 region has the DNA TGCAGCGTTGCCGGGGGGGAGGCCATATATTTT.

This chain joins TRBV14 and TRBJ2-7; the match to TRBD1 covers 9 bases. The CDR3 totals 15 residues. Trimming at V came to 4 bases and at J to 6 bases, leaving 10 bases not matched to a gene. In germline, CDR1 is SGHDN, CDR2 FVKESK. As DNA, the CDR3 is TGTGCCAGCAGCCTCACCGGGACAGGGTCGGGCGAGCAGTACTTC. Its translation is CASSLTGTGSGEQYF.

The V and J genes are TRBV7-9 and TRBJ2-5, with D uncertain. Trimming took off 0 bases at V and 4 bases at J, with 12 bases between the two ends. The CDR3 runs to 15 residues. The germline CDR1 and CDR2 sequences are SEHNR and FQNEAQ (reference sequence). CDR3 residues: CASSLAAAATETQYF. Written as DNA, the CDR3 is TGTGCCAGCAGCTTAGCGGCGGCAGCGACAGAGACCCAGTACTTC.

The chain employs TRBV29-1 and TRBJ1-1, with 11 bases identical to TRBD1. Germline V gene sequence: CDR1 SQVTM, CDR2 ANQGSEA. V was clipped by 6 bases and J by 6 bases; unmatched bases: 6. The CDR3 extends over 13 amino acids. The CDR3 bases are TGCAGCGTCGTGGACAGGGGGCCGTCTGAAGCTTTCTTT. Translating gives CSVVDRGPSEAFF.

The rearrangement joins TRBV4-1 to TRBJ2-5, with a tentative D call TRBD2 (6 bases). The CDR3 length is 20 residues. Germline V gene lookup returns CDR1 MGHRA and CDR2 YSYEKL. Trimming stripped 0 bases from V and 1 base from J, with 24 bases between. CDR3 loop: CASSQDFGGKVKLPQETQYF. The CDR3 nucleotides are TGCGCCAGCAGCCAAGATTTTGGGGGGAAGGTGAAACTCCCCCAAGAGACCCAGTACTTC.

This chain joins TRBV11-2 and TRBJ2-3, with a weak D call TRBD2 (5 bases). The CDR3 covers 15 residues. Trimming cost V 3 bases and J 0 bases, with 10 bases left between them. Germline V gene data show CDR1 as SGHAT and CDR2 as FQNNGV. CDR3 sequence (DNA): TGTGCCAGCAGCTTCTGGGAGACTAGCACAGATACGCAGTATTTT. Translated, it gives CASSFWETSTDTQYF.

The chain is built from TRBV19 and TRBJ1-3; tentatively, D is TRBD1 (6 bases). CDR3 length: 16 residues. CDR1 LNHDA and CDR2 SQIVND come from the germline V gene (reference sequence). Between the trimmed V and J ends, which lost 7 bases and 1 base, there was a span of 17 bases. CDR3 amino acids: CASNRPRGGSGNTIYF. Here the CDR3 DNA reads TGTGCCAGTAACCGCCCCCGAGGGGGTTCTGGAAACACCATATATTTT.

Written as DNA, the CDR3 is TGTGCCACCAGTGGGCGGGACAGGGGCGGCGGCTACACCTTC. Translating it yields CATSGRDRGGGYTF. The chain links TRBV24-1 to TRBJ1-2; 10 nucleotides agree with TRBD1. The CDR3 totals 14 residues. Germline CDR1 KGHDR, CDR2 SFDVKD. The J segment lost 8 bases and the V segment lost 5 bases, leaving 7 bases of the junction unmatched.

The V call is TRBV2, the J call TRBJ2-3; TRBD2 is a possible D gene (6 bases). This CDR3 spans 14 amino acids. Germline values: CDR1 SNHLY, CDR2 FYNNEI. CDR3 region: CVPSQEGGTDTQYF. The CDR3 coding sequence is TGTGTCCCTTCCCAGGAGGGTGGGACAGATACGCAGTATTTT.

The V call is TRBV6-6, the J call TRBJ1-3, with 9 bases fitting TRBD1. Germline V gene data show CDR1 as MNHNY and CDR2 as SVGAGI (reference sequence). The CDR3 totals 16 residues. V was clipped by 4 bases and J by 0 bases; unmatched bases: 4. The CDR3 sequence is CASSLQGAYSGNTIYF. As DNA, the CDR3 is TGTGCCAGCAGTTTACAGGGGGCATACTCTGGAAACACCATATATTTT.

The chain employs TRBV24-1 and TRBJ1-5, with TRBD1 as a possible D gene (5 bases). V lost 3 bases to trimming and J lost 5 bases, with 10 bases between them. This CDR3 spans 14 amino acids. The germline CDR1 and CDR2 sequences are KGHDR and SFDVKD. The CDR3, as DNA: TGTGCCACCAGTGATGGGAGGGGATATCAGCCCCAGCATTTT. Amino acid sequence: CATSDGRGYQPQHF.

This clone showed up just a few times. The rearrangement joins TRBV19 to TRBJ1-2; the match to TRBD1 covers 10 bases. Germline-derived CDR1 and CDR2 are LNHDA and SQIVND (reference sequence). CDR3 length: 13 amino acids. The V and J ends lost 5 bases and 7 bases, in that order; junction bases with no gene match: 4. CDR3 residues: CASSARDRGGYTF. In DNA, the CDR3 is TGTGCCAGTAGTGCAAGGGACAGGGGTGGCTACACCTTC.

The J gene is TRBJ1-5, the V gene TRBV4-3, with a weak D call TRBD1 (6 bases). V was pared by 0 bases and J by 5 bases, with 11 bases between. CDR3 length: 15 residues. CDR1 LGHNA and CDR2 YSLEER come from the germline V gene. The CDR3 DNA is TGCGCCAGCAGCCAAGATAACAGGGATTATCAGCCCCAGCATTTT. It codes for CASSQDNRDYQPQHF.

The CDR3, as DNA: TGTGCCAGCAGAAGAACTCAGGGGGCCAATTCACCCCTCCACTTT. Protein sequence: CASRRTQGANSPLHF. V is TRBV2 and J is TRBJ1-6; 8 bases agree with TRBD1. The CDR3 extends over 15 amino acids. Germline V lookup: CDR1 SNHLY, CDR2 FYNNEI. Trimming at V came to 6 bases and at J to 7 bases, leaving 8 bases not matched to a gene.

CDR3 coding DNA: TGTGCCAGCAGCCAAGTCTCAGGGGGCAATCAGCCCCAGCATTTT. This sequence encodes CASSQVSGGNQPQHF. This chain joins TRBV3-1 (or the pseudogene TRBV3-2) and TRBJ1-5, with D possibly TRBD1 on 6 matching bases. In germline, CDR1 is LGHDT, CDR2 YNNKEL (reference sequence). V lost 1 base and J 2 bases, leaving 9 bases between the germline ends. The CDR3 runs 15 residues.